This TCR beta chain is drawn from a study of blood T cell repertoires in COVID-19. Method: immunoSEQ multiplex PCR; TCRdb's copy keeps in-frame clones and lacks some. Seen here are about 220,000 clones, about 85% observed once, and the top ten hold about 20%. Germline V gene data show CDR1 as LGHDT and CDR2 as YNNKEL (reference sequence). The V end was cut by 4 bases, the J end by 0 bases, with 17 bases between. CDR3 length equals 17 residues. The receptor comes from a man aged 25-45 years with active or convalescent COVID-19. The source material was peripheral blood. The chain joins TRBV3-1 (or the pseudogene TRBV3-2) to TRBJ2-3, with a weak D call TRBD2 (6 bases). CDR3 nucleotide sequence: TGTGCCAGCAGCCCGCCTGGGACTCCCACTAGCACAGATACGCAGTATTTT. Translating it yields CASSPPGTPTSTDTQYF.